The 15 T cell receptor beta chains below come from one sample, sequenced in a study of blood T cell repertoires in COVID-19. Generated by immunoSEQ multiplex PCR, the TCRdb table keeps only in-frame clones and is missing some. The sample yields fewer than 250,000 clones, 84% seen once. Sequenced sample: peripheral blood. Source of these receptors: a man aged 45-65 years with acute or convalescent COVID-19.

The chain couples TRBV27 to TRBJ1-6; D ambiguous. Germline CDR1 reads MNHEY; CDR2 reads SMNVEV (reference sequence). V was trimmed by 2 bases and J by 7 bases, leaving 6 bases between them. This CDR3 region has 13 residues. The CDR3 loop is CASSLHLNSPLHF. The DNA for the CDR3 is TGTGCCAGCAGTTTACACCTAAATTCACCCCTCCACTTT.

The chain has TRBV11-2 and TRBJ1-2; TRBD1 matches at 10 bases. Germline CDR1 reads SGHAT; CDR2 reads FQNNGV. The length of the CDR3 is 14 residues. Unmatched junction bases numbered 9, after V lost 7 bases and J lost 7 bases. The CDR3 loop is CASTNRDRGFGYTF. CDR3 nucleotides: TGTGCCAGCACTAATCGGGACAGGGGTTTTGGCTACACCTTC.

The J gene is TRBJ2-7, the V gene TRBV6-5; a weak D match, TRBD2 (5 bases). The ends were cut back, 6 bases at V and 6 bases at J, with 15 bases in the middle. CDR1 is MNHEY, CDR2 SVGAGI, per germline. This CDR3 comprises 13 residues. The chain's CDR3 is CASSGGLTVEQYF. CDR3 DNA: TGTGCCAGCAGCGGTGGACTCACCGTCGAGCAGTACTTC.

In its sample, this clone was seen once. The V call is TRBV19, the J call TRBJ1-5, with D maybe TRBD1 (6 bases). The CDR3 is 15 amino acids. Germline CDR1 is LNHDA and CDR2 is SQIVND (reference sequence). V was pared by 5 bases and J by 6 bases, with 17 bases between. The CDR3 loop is CASSSGGLKFQPQHF. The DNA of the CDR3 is TGTGCCAGTAGTTCGGGGGGGCTTAAGTTTCAGCCCCAGCATTTT.

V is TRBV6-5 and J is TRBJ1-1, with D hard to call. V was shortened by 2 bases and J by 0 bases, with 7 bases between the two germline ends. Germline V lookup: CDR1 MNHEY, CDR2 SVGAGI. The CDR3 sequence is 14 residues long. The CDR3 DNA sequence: TGTGCCAGCAGTTACGATCAGATGAACACTGAAGCTTTCTTT. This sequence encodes CASSYDQMNTEAFF.

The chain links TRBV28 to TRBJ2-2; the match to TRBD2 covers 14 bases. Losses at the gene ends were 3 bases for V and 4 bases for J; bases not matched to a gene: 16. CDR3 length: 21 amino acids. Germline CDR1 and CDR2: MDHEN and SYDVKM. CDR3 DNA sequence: TGTGCCAGCAGTTTCTGGGGGCGCGTCGGGACTAGCGGGAGCATCACCGGGGAGCTGTTTTTT. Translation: CASSFWGRVGTSGSITGELFF.

Here the CDR3 DNA reads TGTGCCAGCAGCCAAGATCCCGGACCTGGCGGGCGTTACGAGCAGTACTTC. As protein: CASSQDPGPGGRYEQYF. The rearrangement joins TRBV3-1 (or the pseudogene TRBV3-2) to TRBJ2-7; TRBD2 might be the D (5 bases). The V gene lost 0 bases and the J gene lost 4 bases, with 19 bases spanning the gap. Germline V lookup: CDR1 LGHDT, CDR2 YNNKEL (reference sequence). The CDR3 spans 17 residues.

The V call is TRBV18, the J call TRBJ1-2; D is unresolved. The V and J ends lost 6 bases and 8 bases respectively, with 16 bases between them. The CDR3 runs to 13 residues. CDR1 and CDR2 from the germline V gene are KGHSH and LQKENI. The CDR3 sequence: CASSPDPERGYTF. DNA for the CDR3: TGTGCCAGCTCCCCCGACCCCGAGAGGGGCTACACCTTC. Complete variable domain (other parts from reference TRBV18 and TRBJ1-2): NAGVMQNPRHLVRRRGQEARLRCSPMKGHSHVYWYRQLPEEGLKFMVYLQKENIIDESGMPKERFSAEFPKEGPSILRIQQVVRGDSAAYFCASSPDPERGYTFGSGTRLTVV.

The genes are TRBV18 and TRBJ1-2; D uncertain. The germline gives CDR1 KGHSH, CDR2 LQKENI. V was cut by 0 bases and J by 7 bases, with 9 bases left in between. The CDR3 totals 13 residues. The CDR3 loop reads CASSPPSVGGYTF. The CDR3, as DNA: TGTGCCAGCTCACCACCGTCGGTTGGTGGCTACACCTTC.

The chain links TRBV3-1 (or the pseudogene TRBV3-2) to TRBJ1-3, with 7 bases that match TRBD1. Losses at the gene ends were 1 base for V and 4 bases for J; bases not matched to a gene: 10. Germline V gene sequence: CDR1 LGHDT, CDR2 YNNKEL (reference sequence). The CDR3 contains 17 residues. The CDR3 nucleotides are TGTGCCAGCAGCCAAGGGTGGGACAGAAAGTCAGGAAACACCATATATTTT. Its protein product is CASSQGWDRKSGNTIYF.

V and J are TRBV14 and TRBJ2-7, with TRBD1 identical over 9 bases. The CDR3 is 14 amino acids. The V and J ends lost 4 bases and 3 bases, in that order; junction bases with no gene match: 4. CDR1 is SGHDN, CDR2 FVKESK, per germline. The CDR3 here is CASSLTGGHYEQYF. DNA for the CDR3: TGTGCCAGCAGCCTCACAGGGGGCCACTACGAGCAGTACTTC.

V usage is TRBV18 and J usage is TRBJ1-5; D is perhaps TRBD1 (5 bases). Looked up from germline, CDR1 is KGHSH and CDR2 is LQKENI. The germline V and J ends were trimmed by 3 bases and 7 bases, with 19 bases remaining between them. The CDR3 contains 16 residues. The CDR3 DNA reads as TGTGCCAGCTCACCCTCCCTGACAGCCTCAAGGCAGCCCCAGCATTTT. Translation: CASSPSLTASRQPQHF.

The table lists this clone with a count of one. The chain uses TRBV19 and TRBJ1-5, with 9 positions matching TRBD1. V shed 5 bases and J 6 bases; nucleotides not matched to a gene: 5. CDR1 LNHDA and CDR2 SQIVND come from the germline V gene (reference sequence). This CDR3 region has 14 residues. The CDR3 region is CASSPGTGIQPQHF. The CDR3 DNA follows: TGTGCCAGTAGTCCCGGGACAGGGATTCAGCCCCAGCATTTT.

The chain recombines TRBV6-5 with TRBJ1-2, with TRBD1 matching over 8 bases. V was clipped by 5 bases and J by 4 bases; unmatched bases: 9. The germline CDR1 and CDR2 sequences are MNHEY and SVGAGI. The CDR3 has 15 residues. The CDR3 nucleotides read TGTGCCAGCAGTCCTCGACAGGGGCCCATCTATGGCTACACCTTC. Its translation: CASSPRQGPIYGYTF.

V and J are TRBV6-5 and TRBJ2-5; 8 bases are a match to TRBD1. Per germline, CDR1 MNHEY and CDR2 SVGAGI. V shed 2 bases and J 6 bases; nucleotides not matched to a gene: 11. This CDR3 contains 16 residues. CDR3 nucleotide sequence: TGTGCCAGCAGTTACAGTCCCGTTGGACAGGGTCAGACCCAGTACTTC. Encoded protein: CASSYSPVGQGQTQYF.